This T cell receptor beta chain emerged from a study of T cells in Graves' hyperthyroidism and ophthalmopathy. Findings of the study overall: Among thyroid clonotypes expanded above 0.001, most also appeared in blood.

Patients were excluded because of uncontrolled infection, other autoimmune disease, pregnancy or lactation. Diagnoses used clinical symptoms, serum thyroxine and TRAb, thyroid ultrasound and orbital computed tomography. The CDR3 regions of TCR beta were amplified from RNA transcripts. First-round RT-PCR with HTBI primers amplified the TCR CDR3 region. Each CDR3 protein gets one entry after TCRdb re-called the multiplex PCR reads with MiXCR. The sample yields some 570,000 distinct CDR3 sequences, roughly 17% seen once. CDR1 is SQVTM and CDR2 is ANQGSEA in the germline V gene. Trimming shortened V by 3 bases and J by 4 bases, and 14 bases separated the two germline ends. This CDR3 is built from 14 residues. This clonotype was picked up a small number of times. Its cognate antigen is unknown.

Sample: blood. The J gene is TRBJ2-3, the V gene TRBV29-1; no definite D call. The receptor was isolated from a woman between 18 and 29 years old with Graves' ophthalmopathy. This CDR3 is CSVDGPSISDTQYF. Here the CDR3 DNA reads TGCAGCGTTGATGGGCCCTCCATCTCAGATACGCAGTATTTT.